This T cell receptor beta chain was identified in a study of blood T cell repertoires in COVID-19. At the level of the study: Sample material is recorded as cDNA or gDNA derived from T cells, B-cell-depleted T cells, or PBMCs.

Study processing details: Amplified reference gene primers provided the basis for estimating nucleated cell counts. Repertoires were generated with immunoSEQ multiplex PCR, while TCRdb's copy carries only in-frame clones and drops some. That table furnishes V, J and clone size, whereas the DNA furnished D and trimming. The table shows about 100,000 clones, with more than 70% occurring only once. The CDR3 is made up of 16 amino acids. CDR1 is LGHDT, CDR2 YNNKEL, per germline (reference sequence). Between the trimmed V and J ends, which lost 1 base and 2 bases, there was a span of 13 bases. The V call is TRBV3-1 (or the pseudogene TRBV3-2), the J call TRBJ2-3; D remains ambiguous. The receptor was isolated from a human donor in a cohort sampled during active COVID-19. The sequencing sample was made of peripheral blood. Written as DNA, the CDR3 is TGTGCCAGCAGCCAAGGCGGCTCGCCTCACACAGATACGCAGTATTTT. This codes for CASSQGGSPHTDTQYF.